The rows below give T cell receptor beta chains drawn from one sample of a study of T-cell memory formation after mild COVID-19. TCRdb called the 5' RACE reads again in MiXCR, with one record for every CDR3 protein. The repertoire includes 350,000 to 450,000 distinct CDR3 sequences, roughly 26% of them detected once, and around 9.5% sits in the top ten. What was sequenced was PBMCs or a T cell subset sorted from them (not recorded which). The receptors here all came from an adult woman who had mild COVID-19 (a few samples of this study predate the infection). Cell type and time point are not known. Both conserved end residues are part of each CDR3. A D gene is named only where the DNA matches it firmly. The listing skips clone size in some rows; elsewhere it reads once, few, many or a size class.

>-|TRBJ1-1|once|TRBV5-1
TGCGCCAGCAGCGTCTTTGGGGGTGACACTGAAGCTTTCTTT
CASSVFGGDTEAFF
>TRBD1|TRBJ2-2|many|TRBV5-1
TGCGCCAGCAGCATTCGGACAGGGATCCGTACCGGGGAGCTGTTTTTT
CASSIRTGIRTGELFF
>-|TRBJ1-1|few|TRBV7-9
TGTGCCAGCAGCTTATTTGGGGTCACTGAAGCTTTCTTT
CASSLFGVTEAFF
>TRBD1|TRBJ1-1|few|TRBV24-1
TGTGCCACCAGTGATTCGCGGGACAGGGGATACACTGAAGCTTTCTTT
CATSDSRDRGYTEAFF
>-|TRBJ2-1|-|TRBV7-6
TGTGCCAGCAGCTCCGACCTGGGGAATGAGCAGTTCTTC
CASSSDLGNEQFF
>TRBD1|TRBJ1-5|-|TRBV30
TGTGCCTGGAGTCCTTTCGGGACAGCTCCCAATCAGCCCCAGCATTTT
CAWSPFGTAPNQPQHF
>TRBD1|TRBJ1-2|-|TRBV5-5
TGTGCCAGCAGCTTTGGTACAGGGGTCGGTGGCTACACCTTC
CASSFGTGVGGYTF
>-|TRBJ2-2|-|TRBV6-2/TRBV6-3
TGTGCCAGCAGTTTAATTCCCAGGGAGCTGTTTTTT
CASSLIPRELFF
>-|TRBJ1-6|few|TRBV9
TGTGCCACCGGGGATAATTCACCCCTCCACTTT
CATGDNSPLHF
>TRBD2|TRBJ2-1|-|TRBV18
TGTGCCAGCTCAAGCGGGAGCTATGAGCAGTTCTTC
CASSSGSYEQFF
>TRBD2|TRBJ2-3|once|TRBV4-2
TGTGCCAGCAGCCACCGGGGGGAGGGACCAGATACGCAGTATTTT
CASSHRGEGPDTQYF
>-|TRBJ2-7|-|TRBV20-1
TGCAGTGCTAGGAGGGACGAGCAGTACTTC
CSARRDEQYF
>-|TRBJ1-5|-|TRBV7-9
TGTGCCAGCAGCTTAGTTCCAGGGACCGCGGAGGGCAATCAGCCCCAGCATTTT
CASSLVPGTAEGNQPQHF
>TRBD2|TRBJ2-1|-|TRBV4-2
TGTGCCAGCAGCCGAACCGGGACTAGCCACAATGAGCAGTTCTTC
CASSRTGTSHNEQFF
>-|TRBJ2-6|-|TRBV2
TGTGCCAGCAGTGTTTTGGAGAGCCGCCTTTCTGGGGCCAACGTCCTGACTTTC
CASSVLESRLSGANVLTF
>TRBD2|TRBJ2-1|-|TRBV7-2
TGTGCCAGCAGCTTGGGGGGGAGGCCCTACAATGAGCAGTTCTTC
CASSLGGRPYNEQFF
>-|TRBJ2-3|-|TRBV30
TGTGCCTGGAGTTACGGGGGAGCACAGGATACGCAGTATTTT
CAWSYGGAQDTQYF
>-|TRBJ1-3|-|TRBV12-3/TRBV12-4
TGTGCCAGCAGCTTCCGCAGAAACACCATATATTTT
CASSFRRNTIYF
>-|TRBJ2-7|few|TRBV11-3
TGTGCCAGCAGCTTGTACAGGAGCTCCTACGAGCAGTACTTC
CASSLYRSSYEQYF
>TRBD1|TRBJ1-5|-|TRBV20-1
TGCAGTGCTAGAGAGCCTCTGGGAGGACAGGGGAATCAGCCCCAGCATTTT
CSAREPLGGQGNQPQHF
>TRBD2|TRBJ2-7|few|TRBV20-1
TGCAGTGCACGGACTAGCGGAGGGTCGGCCTACGAGCAGTACTTC
CSARTSGGSAYEQYF
>TRBD1|TRBJ2-1|-|TRBV6-5
TGTGCCGCAGGGGGCAACTACAATGAGCAGTTCTTC
CAAGGNYNEQFF
>-|TRBJ2-5|few|TRBV29-1
TGCAGCGTTGCTCAGCGTCTCCAAGAGACCCAGTACTTC
CSVAQRLQETQYF
>-|TRBJ1-2|once|TRBV3-1
TGTGCCAGCAGCCCGACGTCCGGGGGCTACACCTTC
CASSPTSGGYTF
>TRBD1|TRBJ2-7|-|TRBV3-1
TGTGCCAGCAGCGGGTTGGGACAGGGGGCTCTGTACGAGCAGTACTTC
CASSGLGQGALYEQYF
>-|TRBJ2-3|-|TRBV25-1
TGTGCCAGCAGTGAGAAGGGTCCAACCACAGATACGCAGTATTTT
CASSEKGPTTDTQYF
>-|TRBJ2-7|few|TRBV9
TGTGCCAGCAGCGGGCGGACAGGACTAGGCGAGCAGTACTTC
CASSGRTGLGEQYF
>TRBD2|TRBJ2-7|-|TRBV11-2
TGTGCCAGCAGCCTCGGGACTAGCGGGGGGAGGACCTACGAGCAGTACTTC
CASSLGTSGGRTYEQYF
>-|TRBJ1-1|few|TRBV7-9
TGTGCCAGCAGCTTACACCGGGGGGACACTGAAGCTTTCTTT
CASSLHRGDTEAFF
>TRBD1|TRBJ2-5|few|TRBV11-2
TGTGCCAGCAGCTTTACCAAAATGGGACAGAAAGAGACCCAGTACTTC
CASSFTKMGQKETQYF
>-|TRBJ2-1|many|TRBV11-3
TGTGCCAGCAGCTTGGAGCAGCGGGATGAGCAGTTCTTC
CASSLEQRDEQFF
>-|TRBJ1-6|many|TRBV7-8
TGTGCCAGCACAGAGACAAATAATTCACCCCTCCACTTT
CASTETNNSPLHF
>-|TRBJ1-2|many|TRBV5-1
TGCGCCAGCAGTCTTGGCGAATTCTATGGCTACACCTTC
CASSLGEFYGYTF
>-|TRBJ2-1|-|TRBV5-1
TGCGCCAGCAGCTTGGATACGGGGAACTCGGGAAATGAGCAGTTCTTC
CASSLDTGNSGNEQFF
>TRBD1|TRBJ2-1|few|TRBV20-1
TGCAGTGCTACTACAGGGGGCAATGAGCAGTTCTTC
CSATTGGNEQFF
>TRBD2|TRBJ2-2|-|TRBV13
TGTGCCAGCAGCCCCGAAGGGACTAGCGGGAGAAACACCGGGGAGCTGTTTTTT
CASSPEGTSGRNTGELFF
>-|TRBJ2-3|-|TRBV4-1
TGCGCCAGCAGCCAACGGTGGGTAGCGGAGATCACAGATACGCAGTATTTT
CASSQRWVAEITDTQYF
>-|TRBJ1-5|-|TRBV28
TGTGCCAGCAGTTTACAACAGGGTGGGTATCAGCCCCAGCATTTT
CASSLQQGGYQPQHF
>-|TRBJ1-5|-|TRBV6-1
TGTGCCAGCAGTGAATGGACCAATCAGCCCCAGCATTTT
CASSEWTNQPQHF
>-|TRBJ2-7|-|TRBV7-3
TGTGCCAGCAGCTTGTCACATGGACGGTCCTACGAGCAGTACTTC
CASSLSHGRSYEQYF
>-|TRBJ2-7|few|TRBV18
TGTGCCAGCTCACCAGGAACGGGGAGGTTCCCCTACGAGCAGTACTTC
CASSPGTGRFPYEQYF
>-|TRBJ1-5|few|TRBV15
TGTGCCACCAGCCCTGGGGGGGCGGGCAATCAGCCCCAGCATTTT
CATSPGGAGNQPQHF
>-|TRBJ1-2|many|TRBV3-1
TGTGCCAGCAGCCTGGGGCTAGCTAACTATGGCTACACCTTC
CASSLGLANYGYTF
>-|TRBJ2-2|-|TRBV30
TGTGCCTGGGATGTGGCCACCGGGGAGCTGTTTTTT
CAWDVATGELFF
>-|TRBJ2-5|few|TRBV7-9
TGTGCCAGCAGCTTAGTTCGGGGGACCCAGTACTTC
CASSLVRGTQYF
>TRBD2|TRBJ2-5|once|TRBV19
TGTGCCAGTCGGGCTTCGGGAGGCCAAGAGACCCAGTACTTC
CASRASGGQETQYF
>-|TRBJ2-1|-|TRBV9
TGTGCCAGCAGCGCACCTGGGGGCCCAGGGCAGTTCTTC
CASSAPGGPGQFF
>-|TRBJ2-7|once|TRBV4-2
TGTGCCAGCAGCCAAGACCCATCCGGGGAACTTCTCTTC
CASSQDPSGELLF
>TRBD1|TRBJ2-2|few|TRBV7-9
TGTGCCAGCAGCACCGGAGCCCCGCGGACAGGGTATCCCGGGGAGCTGTTTTTT
CASSTGAPRTGYPGELFF
>TRBD2|TRBJ2-1|-|TRBV7-3
TGTGCCAGCAGCCAATCGGGACTAGGTAACAATGAGCAGTTCTTC
CASSQSGLGNNEQFF
>TRBD2|TRBJ2-4|-|TRBV29-1
TGCAGCGCCGGGACTAGGGGTGATACGGCCAAAAACATTCAGTACTTC
CSAGTRGDTAKNIQYF
>-|TRBJ2-1|-|TRBV7-9
TGTGCCAGCAGCTTAGTAAGCGGTCTTGGAGATGAGCAGTTCTTC
CASSLVSGLGDEQFF
>-|TRBJ2-7|-|TRBV12-3/TRBV12-4
TGTGCCAGCAGGGCCCGTGGGGGATCCTACGAGCAGTACTTC
CASRARGGSYEQYF
>-|TRBJ1-5|-|TRBV12-3/TRBV12-4
TGTGCCAGCAGTGCCCCGGGTGGGGGTCAGCCCCAGCATTTT
CASSAPGGGQPQHF
>-|TRBJ2-1|-|TRBV12-3/TRBV12-4
TGTGCCAGCAGTGCATTCACTAGCTCCTACAATGAGCAGTTCTTC
CASSAFTSSYNEQFF
>TRBD2|TRBJ2-3|-|TRBV7-3
TGTGCCAGCAGCTCCAGTGGCCCCGTGTTCGGGACTAGCGGCACAGATACGCAGTATTTT
CASSSSGPVFGTSGTDTQYF
>-|TRBJ2-3|few|TRBV29-1
TGCAGCGTTAACCCGGCCGGAAGCACAGATACGCAGTATTTT
CSVNPAGSTDTQYF
>-|TRBJ2-7|-|TRBV4-3
TGCGCCAGCAGCGCAAGTTCGGTATTGGACTACGAGCAGTACTTC
CASSASSVLDYEQYF
>TRBD2|TRBJ2-5|-|TRBV29-1
TGCAGCGTTGGTTATGGGACTAGCGTACAAGAGACCCAGTACTTC
CSVGYGTSVQETQYF